Below, 13 T cell receptor beta chains from the same sample are listed, as sequenced in a study of regulatory T cells in long-lasting Graves disease. CDR3-region Arm-PCR and iRepertoire HTBI primers produced the TCR beta libraries. TCRdb re-called the multiplex PCR reads through MiXCR, storing one row per CDR3 protein. The top ten hold more than 20% of the sample, which has around 250,000 distinct CDR3 sequences, approximately 20% seen once. This sample's time point: newly diagnosed GD, antithyroid drugs for less than 3 months. From PBMCs, RNA was extracted and then used to make the TCR library. This material consisted of peripheral blood mononuclear cells (PBMCs), taken at new diagnosis, from a patient treated with antithyroid drugs. These receptor sequences come from a female donor with Graves disease.

The chain couples TRBV5-1 to TRBJ2-7; TRBD1 or TRBD2 may be the D gene (6 bases each). CDR1 is SGHRS, CDR2 YFSETQ, per germline. V lost 0 bases and J lost 4, with 8 bases in between. This CDR3 is 13 amino acids long. CDR3 loop: CASSLEGGYEQYF. The CDR3 DNA sequence: TGCGCCAGCAGCTTGGAGGGGGGTTACGAGCAGTACTTC.

On this clonotype: Just one base apart from a much larger clone, this may be a read error. The V call is TRBV12-3 or TRBV12-4, the J call TRBJ1-2; 10 nucleotides match TRBD1. CDR3 length: 16 amino acids. This CDR3 reads CASSLWGTGVHYGYAF. The CDR3 nucleotides read TGTGCCAGCAGTTTATGGGGGACAGGGGTTCACTATGGCTACGCCTTC.

This clonotype was found many times. Being one base from a much bigger clone, this may be a read error. CDR3 region: CASRLTGGAGNTETFF. In nucleotides, the CDR3 is TGTGCCAGCAGACTGACAGGGGGCGCGGGGAACACTGAAACTTTCTTT. The V call is TRBV3-1, the J call TRBJ1-1; 10 bases match TRBD1. Germline lookup yields CDR1 LGHDT and CDR2 YNNKEL (reference sequence). CDR3 length: 16 residues.

Of note for this clonotype: This is likely an artifact of a read error, given a far larger clone one base away. This chain joins TRBV27 and TRBJ2-1, with 7 bases identical to TRBD2. V lost 4 bases and J lost 2; bases outside the gene matches: 14. This CDR3 contains 18 residues. Germline V CDR1 and CDR2: MNHEY, SMNVEV (reference sequence). The CDR3 DNA is TGTGCCAGCAGTTCCCAGGGTATCGGGACTAAAGCCTACAATGAGCAGTTCTTC. Amino acids: CASSSQGIGTKAYNEQFF.

In this sample, this clonotype turned up many times. The CDR3 sequence: CASSAWTGEKLFF. The CDR3 nucleotides read TGTGCCAGCAGCGCCTGGACCGGCGAAAAACTGTTTTTT. The rearrangement links TRBV9 to TRBJ1-4; D is unclear. Germline-derived CDR1 and CDR2 are SGDLS and YYNGEE. This CDR3 has 13 residues. Deletions cut 3 bases from V and 8 bases from J, with 11 bases between.

This clonotype was seen many times. The V gene is TRBV7-3, the J gene TRBJ2-5; TRBD1 matches at 10 bases. Germline trimming cut 5 bases from V and 5 bases from J; bases unmatched to any gene: 5. The CDR3 is 14 amino acids. From germline, CDR1 is SGHTA and CDR2 FQGTGA. The CDR3 DNA sequence: TGTGCCAGCAGCCAGACAGGGGGCGGGGAGACCCAGTACTTC. Translated: CASSQTGGGETQYF. Combining the CDR3 with reference TRBV7-3 and TRBJ2-5 gives the whole variable domain GAGVSQTPSNKVTEKGKYVELRCDPISGHTALYWYRQSLGQGPEFLIYFQGTGAADDSGLPNDRFFAVRPEGSVSTLKIQRTERGDSAVYLCASSQTGGGETQYFGPGTRLLVL.

The chain carries TRBV7-9 and TRBJ1-2; D is unresolved. Germline loops: CDR1 SEHNR, CDR2 FQNEAQ (reference sequence). Trimming stripped 5 bases from V and 8 bases from J, with 24 bases between. There are 16 residues in the CDR3. DNA of the CDR3: TGTGCCAGCAGCCAAGGCACTCCGTCCATTGCAAGGGGCTACACCTTC. This gives the protein CASSQGTPSIARGYTF.

The sample holds many counts of this clonotype. Sequence at one end of the junction differs from germline and may be a read error. The chain links TRBV19 to TRBJ2-3; 14 bases map to TRBD2. This CDR3 contains 18 residues. CDR1 and CDR2 (germline): LNHDA, SQIVND (reference sequence). The CDR3 protein is CASSITWTSGGSTDTQYF. The CDR3, as DNA: TGTGCCAGCAGTATAACCTGGACTAGCGGGGGGAGCACAGATACGCAGTATTTT.

This clonotype was detected a few times. The rearrangement uses TRBV12-3 or TRBV12-4 and TRBJ1-2; 7 nucleotides agree with TRBD1. V lost 5 bases, J lost 4 bases, and 10 bases stayed unmatched. This CDR3 comprises 15 residues. Here the CDR3 DNA reads TGTGCCAGCAGTCGAGATACAGGGGAGGGCTATGGCTACACCTTC. Its protein product is CASSRDTGEGYGYTF.

Note on this clonotype: A much larger clonotype is one base distant, so this may be a read error. The chain employs TRBV7-2 and TRBJ1-5, with 9 bases that match TRBD1. Germline CDR1 is SGHTA and CDR2 is FQGNSA. This CDR3 comprises 15 residues. CDR3 region: CASSRDRVGNQPHHF. For the CDR3, the DNA is TGTGCCAGCAGCAGGGACAGGGTAGGGAATCAGCCCCATCATTTT. The full variable domain, completed using reference TRBV7-2 and TRBJ1-5, is GAGVSQSPSNKVTEKGKDVELRCDPISGHTALYWYRQSLGQGLEFLIYFQGNSAPDKSGLPSDRFSAERTGGSVSTLTIQRTQQEDSAVYLCASSRDRVGNQPHHFGDGTRLSIL.

This clonotype has at least ten counts. The CDR3 reads CASSQTEGAQYF. The CDR3 region has the DNA TGCGCCAGCAGCCAAACGGAGGGGGCCCAGTACTTC. This rearrangement joins TRBV4-3 to TRBJ2-5; either TRBD1 or TRBD2 may fit D (6 bases each). CDR1 and CDR2 (germline): LGHNA, YSLEER. This CDR3 contains 12 residues. V was cut by 2 bases and J by 9 bases, with 10 bases left in between.

This clonotype was counted many times. The chain employs TRBV5-8 and TRBJ1-2, with TRBD1 matching 9 bases. The length of the CDR3 is 16 residues. V dropped 4 bases and J dropped 6; count of bases not matched to a gene: 13. CDR1 and CDR2 (germline): SGHTS, YDEGEE. As DNA, the CDR3 is TGTGCCAGCAGCCCTTCGGACAGGGGATATAGCCATGGCTACACCTTC. Protein product: CASSPSDRGYSHGYTF.

Many counts were recorded for this clonotype. J is TRBJ2-5 and V is TRBV29-1; 9 bases agree with TRBD2. The germline V gene has CDR1 SQVTM and CDR2 ANQGSEA. This CDR3 spans 16 amino acids. The junction had 10 bases not matched to a gene; V was cut back by 2 bases and J by 3 bases. This CDR3 reads CSVERGSSGIKETQYF. CDR3 nucleotide sequence: TGCAGCGTTGAACGAGGGTCTAGCGGGATAAAAGAGACCCAGTACTTC.